This TCR beta chain was sequenced in a study of blood T cell repertoires in COVID-19. At the level of the study: From T cells, B-cell-depleted T cells, or PBMCs came the material, which was cDNA or gDNA.

This clone was picked up one time. This CDR3 comprises 14 residues. V lost 9 bases to trimming and J lost 8 bases; unmatched junction nucleotides: 15. Germline V lookup: CDR1 MNHEY, CDR2 SVGAGI. Original methodology: Amplification with reference gene primers provided the estimates of nucleated cell counts. TCRdb's copy holds only in-frame clones and misses some; the assay was immunoSEQ multiplex PCR. V and J calls and clone size are copied from that table; D and trimming were computed from the DNA. The sample consists of 200,000 to 300,000 clones, 75% to 90% of them appearing once. The source material was peripheral blood. This chain joins TRBV6-5 and TRBJ1-2, with TRBD1 matching 7 bases. This TCR came from a man aged 25 to 45 with active or convalescent COVID-19. The CDR3 coding sequence is TGTGCCAGTGGCCTGAGGGGGCTCTCTGACGGCTACACCTTC. It specifies CASGLRGLSDGYTF.